The entry that follows covers one TCR beta chain sequence. Profiling relied on immunoSEQ multiplex PCR, and the TCRdb table lists in-frame clones only, not all of them. The sample shows 75,000 to 80,000 clones, approximately 94% of them seen only once. This record belongs to a study of brain T cells in children with intractable seizures. The sequenced cases were selected for having the highest brain T cell transcript signatures. At least one anti-epileptic drug was given before surgery. The input for sequencing was peripheral blood, taken at surgery. The clonotype comes from a boy in the first two years of life with tuberous sclerosis and intractable seizures.

The CDR3 is CASSFTSGGASEQYF. The CDR3 DNA reads as TGTGCCAGCAGCTTCACTAGCGGGGGGGCAAGCGAGCAGTACTTC. This sequence joins TRBV7-9 and TRBJ2-7; 13 nucleotides align to TRBD2. The CDR3 covers 15 residues. J gave up 6 bases and V 3 bases, and 5 bases lay outside the gene matches. Germline V gene data show CDR1 as SEHNR and CDR2 as FQNEAQ (reference sequence).